The 4 T cell receptor beta chains listed next were all sequenced from one sample in a study of vaccination effects on CD4 cells after COVID-19. Data came from immunoSEQ multiplex PCR; TCRdb stores just in-frame clones and leaves some out. This table holds under 70,000 clones, about 71% found once. Antigen-specific CD4+ T cells expanded by the ViraFEST assay with viral peptide pools were then sequenced. Isolating CD4+ T cells followed approximately 9 days of culture. People in the vaccine group had not been infected with SARS-CoV-2 before, and their nucleocapsid antibodies were negative. For these receptors, no antigen is known. This specimen consisted of CD4+ T cells from PBMCs cultured with HCoV-OC43 spike peptides, obtained before COVID-19 vaccination. Subset of the sample: HCoV-OC43 spike overlapping peptide pool stimulation. These receptors originate from a human donor who received a COVID-19 vaccine.

This chain uses TRBV6-5 with TRBJ1-2; D possibly corresponds to TRBD1 (6 bases). The CDR3 consists of 15 residues. V gave up 2 bases and J gave up 2 bases, with 12 bases separating them. Germline V CDR1 and CDR2: MNHEY, SVGAGI. For the CDR3, the DNA is TGTGCCAGCAGTTACCGGGACATAAAAAACTATGGCTACACCTTC. Translation gives CASSYRDIKNYGYTF.

The genes are TRBV4-2 and TRBJ2-3; D is uncertain. From germline, CDR1 is LGHNA and CDR2 YNFKEQ. The CDR3 is 15 amino acids. Trimming cost V 1 base and J 0 bases, with 8 bases left between them. This chain's CDR3 is CASSQVAISTDTQYF. In DNA, the CDR3 is TGTGCCAGCAGCCAAGTGGCAATTAGCACAGATACGCAGTATTTT.

This chain links TRBV20-1 with TRBJ1-2, with D unclear. From germline, CDR1 is DFQATT and CDR2 SNEGSKA (reference sequence). V was pared by 6 bases and J by 8 bases, with 19 bases between. This CDR3 is built from 13 residues. DNA for the CDR3: TGCAGTGCCAGTGCCGCCGACACCTTCGGCTACACCTTC. The encoded protein is CSASAADTFGYTF.

This chain uses TRBV6-5 with TRBJ2-4, with D perhaps given as TRBD1 or TRBD2 (5 bases each). The CDR3 length is 13 residues. V shed 2 bases and J shed 9 bases, with 11 bases lying between them. The germline V gene encodes CDR1 MNHEY and CDR2 SVGAGI. Here the CDR3 reads CASSYEVGGIQYF. In DNA form, the CDR3 reads TGTGCCAGCAGTTACGAAGTTGGGGGCATTCAGTACTTC.